Presented here are 25 T cell receptor beta chains from one specimen sequenced in a study of blood T cell repertoires in COVID-19. The method was immunoSEQ multiplex PCR; TCRdb's version includes in-frame clones alone and lacks a portion of them. Of more than 110,000 clones in the sample, about four fifths are singletons; the top ten hold 4%. The sequencing input was peripheral blood. These receptor sequences come from a woman aged 55-70 years with acute or convalescent COVID-19.

The rearrangement joins TRBV7-6 to TRBJ1-4; TRBD1 might be the D (5 bases). Trimming cost V 1 base and J 6 bases, with 15 bases left between them. Germline lookup yields CDR1 SGHVS and CDR2 FNYEAQ. The CDR3 covers 16 residues. The CDR3 DNA reads as TGTGCCAGCAGCTTAGGGGGGGGAAAAGGATATGAAAAACTGTTTTTT. Protein sequence: CASSLGGGKGYEKLFF.

The rearrangement joins TRBV24-1 to TRBJ1-1; D not resolved. The germline V gene has CDR1 KGHDR and CDR2 SFDVKD. The ends were cut back, 3 bases at V and 9 bases at J, with 7 bases in the middle. The CDR3 covers 11 residues. DNA for the CDR3: TGTGCCACCAGTGATGAGGTAAAAGCTTTCTTT. It codes for CATSDEVKAFF.

This rearrangement joins TRBV21-1 to TRBJ1-1. TRBV21-1 counts as a pseudogene. The CDR3 extends over 15 amino acids. This chain's CDR3 is CASSKRTVGSTEAFF. The DNA of the CDR3 is TGTGCCAGCAGCAAACGGACCGTTGGGAGCACTGAAGCTTTCTTT.

CDR3 nucleotide sequence: TGTGCCTGGAGTTTTCCGGGCGGGTCTGAGCAGTTCTTC. It encodes CAWSFPGGSEQFF. The chain links TRBV30 to TRBJ2-1; a possible D gene is TRBD2 (5 bases). Looked up from germline, CDR1 is GTSNPN and CDR2 is SVGIG (reference sequence). The CDR3 extends over 13 amino acids. V gave up 2 bases and J gave up 9 bases, with 14 bases separating them. The full variable domain, in which reference TRBV30 and TRBJ2-1 provide the parts outside the CDR3, is SQTIHQWPATLVQPVGSPLSLECTVEGTSNPNLYWYRQAAGRGLQLLFYSVGIGQISSEVPQNLSASRPQDRQFILSSKKLLLSDSGFYLCAWSFPGGSEQFFGPGTRLTVL.

The CDR3: CASSLDRFLREGNTQYF. The DNA for the CDR3 is TGTGCCAGCAGCTTAGATCGATTTTTGCGGGAGGGGAATACGCAGTATTTT. V usage is TRBV11-3 and J usage is TRBJ2-3, with 9 bases lining up with TRBD2. Germline loops: CDR1 SGHNT, CDR2 YENEEA. V lost 0 bases, J lost 7 bases, and 11 bases stayed unmatched. CDR3 length: 17 residues.

This clone came up a few times. The V gene is TRBV4-3, the J gene TRBJ1-3, with unresolved D. V was cut by 2 bases and J by 0 bases, with 11 bases left in between. The CDR3 sequence is 16 residues long. Germline values: CDR1 LGHNA, CDR2 YSLEER. CDR3 DNA: TGCGCCAGCAGCCAATCGGCGGGTCGCTCTGGAAACACCATATATTTT. This codes for CASSQSAGRSGNTIYF.

This rearrangement joins TRBV2 to TRBJ1-3, with 10 bases that match TRBD1. The CDR3 has 12 amino acids. Per germline, CDR1 SNHLY and CDR2 FYNNEI. The ends lost 8 bases at V and 7 bases at J; junction bases unmatched: 2. CDR3 protein: CASGTGVNTIYF. For the CDR3, the DNA is TGTGCCAGCGGGACAGGGGTGAACACCATATATTTT.

V usage is TRBV11-2 and J usage is TRBJ2-1; TRBD2 aligns across 8 bases. Germline V gene lookup returns CDR1 SGHAT and CDR2 FQNNGV. V was pared by 0 bases and J by 2 bases, with 6 bases of the junction left unmatched. The CDR3 loop spans 17 amino acids. The chain's CDR3 is CASSLETSGSTYNEQFF. CDR3 DNA sequence: TGTGCCAGCAGCTTAGAAACTAGCGGTTCCACCTACAATGAGCAGTTCTTC.

This clone was detected once. The CDR3 DNA is TGTGCCAGCGCGTACCTCGGACAGGAGGGATACACTGAAGCTTTCTTT. Its translation: CASAYLGQEGYTEAFF. The V gene is TRBV4-2, the J gene TRBJ1-1; 7 bases line up with TRBD1. Per germline, CDR1 LGHNA and CDR2 YNFKEQ. The CDR3 totals 16 residues. The ends lost 8 bases at V and 3 bases at J; junction bases unmatched: 15.

This clone has just a few counts. The genes are TRBV6-5 and TRBJ1-2, with D tentatively TRBD1 (5 bases). Trimming removed 6 bases at V and 0 bases at J, with 14 bases between. The V gene's germline CDR1 is MNHEY and CDR2 SVGAGI. The CDR3 is made up of 15 amino acids. The CDR3 sequence: CASSGTGGTNYGYTF. DNA of the CDR3: TGTGCCAGCAGCGGCACCGGGGGAACTAACTATGGCTACACCTTC.

The gene calls are TRBV7-8 and TRBJ1-1, with TRBD1 matching 9 bases. The trim removed 4 bases at V and 1 base at J, leaving 1 base unmatched. Germline CDR1 SGHVS, CDR2 FQNEAQ. The CDR3 loop spans 14 amino acids. CDR3 coding DNA: TGTGCCAGCAGCTGGGGACAGGGGAACACTGAAGCTTTCTTT. Amino acids: CASSWGQGNTEAFF.

The V and J genes are TRBV10-3 and TRBJ2-7; TRBD1 matches at 11 bases. The J segment lost 2 bases and the V segment lost 6 bases, leaving 3 bases of the junction unmatched. The CDR3 runs 14 residues. The germline gives CDR1 ENHRY, CDR2 SYGVKD. In DNA, the CDR3 is TGTGCCATCAGCAGGACAGGGGGCGCCTACGAGCAGTACTTC. It codes for CAISRTGGAYEQYF.

V usage is TRBV24-1 and J usage is TRBJ2-1; the match to TRBD1 covers 9 bases. This CDR3 comprises 17 residues. The junction had 10 bases not matched to a gene; V was cut back by 3 bases and J by 5 bases. CDR1 KGHDR and CDR2 SFDVKD come from the germline V gene. As DNA, the CDR3 is TGTGCCACCAGTGATCCCTCGACAGGGGGAAATGACAATGAGCAGTTCTTC. Protein sequence: CATSDPSTGGNDNEQFF.

This sequence joins TRBV2 and TRBJ1-2; no reliable D call. V shed 10 bases and J shed 12 bases, with 24 bases lying between them. The CDR3 is made up of 13 amino acids. Germline assignment: CDR1 SNHLY and CDR2 FYNNEI. DNA for the CDR3: TGTGCCAACAAGGGCCGAGGAGGGTCCCTAGACACCTTC. Its protein is CANKGRGGSLDTF.

The gene calls are TRBV6-1 and TRBJ2-7; 7 bases fit TRBD1. The germline gives CDR1 MNHNS, CDR2 SASEGT. The CDR3 has 14 amino acids. The V and J ends lost 3 bases and 3 bases, in that order; junction bases with no gene match: 5. CDR3 amino acids: CASSDTGTVYEQYF. CDR3 coding DNA: TGTGCCAGCAGTGATACCGGGACAGTCTACGAGCAGTACTTC.

This sequence joins TRBV12-3 or TRBV12-4 and TRBJ2-1; D gene uncertain. The V end lost 4 bases, the J end lost 9 bases, and 13 bases lay between the germline ends. This CDR3 has 13 residues. CDR3 coding DNA: TGTGCCAGCAGTTCGAGAGAGCGCACTGAGCAGTTCTTC. This gives the protein CASSSRERTEQFF.

The chain combines TRBV6-5 with TRBJ1-2, with D possibly matching TRBD1 (6 bases). Trimming cost V 5 bases and J 4 bases, with 11 bases left between them. CDR1 is MNHEY, CDR2 SVGAGI, per germline. This CDR3 has 13 residues. CDR3 protein: CASSTGFSYGYTF. DNA for the CDR3: TGTGCCAGCAGTACAGGGTTCAGCTATGGCTACACCTTC.

V gene TRBV28 combines with J gene TRBJ1-5; weak D call: TRBD1 (6 bases). Per germline, CDR1 MDHEN and CDR2 SYDVKM. This CDR3 has 15 amino acids. Trimming removed 6 bases from V and 2 bases from J, with 14 bases in between. The CDR3 nucleotides read TGTGCCAGCAGCCATGGCCACAGGGGCAATCAGCCCCAGCATTTT. The encoded protein is CASSHGHRGNQPQHF. Full variable domain (outside the CDR3, taken from reference TRBV28 and TRBJ1-5): DVKVTQSSRYLVKRTGEKVFLECVQDMDHENMFWYRQDPGLGLRLIYFSYDVKMKEKGDIPEGYSVSREKKERFSLILESASTNQTSMYLCASSHGHRGNQPQHFGDGTRLSIL.

This clone was recorded only once. The CDR3 region is CAIKGGGNGQETQYF. As DNA, the CDR3 is TGTGCCATCAAGGGCGGGGGGAACGGGCAAGAGACCCAGTACTTC. The rearrangement joins TRBV10-3 to TRBJ2-5; 8 bases agree with TRBD2. This CDR3 is 15 amino acids long. Trimming at V came to 7 bases and at J to 2 bases, leaving 9 bases not matched to a gene. The germline gives CDR1 ENHRY, CDR2 SYGVKD.

This clone showed up many times. The chain couples TRBV5-1 to TRBJ1-4; 7 bases fit TRBD1. From germline, CDR1 is SGHRS and CDR2 YFSETQ. The CDR3 length is 15 residues. V shed 3 bases and J 1 base; nucleotides not matched to a gene: 3. This CDR3 is CASSWTGVTNEKLFF. The CDR3 region has the DNA TGCGCCAGCAGCTGGACAGGTGTAACTAATGAAAAACTGTTTTTT.

This clone was detected only once. The V and J genes are TRBV28 and TRBJ1-1, with 8 bases lining up with TRBD1. Germline V gene sequence: CDR1 MDHEN, CDR2 SYDVKM. The CDR3 is 14 amino acids. The V gene end was trimmed by 5 bases and the J gene end by 4 bases; junction bases not matched to a gene: 6. The CDR3, as DNA: TGTGCCAGCAGTCCAGGGGGCGAGGGCACTGAAGCTTTCTTT. Protein product: CASSPGGEGTEAFF.

The chain links TRBV9 to TRBJ2-1; TRBD1 matches at 11 bases. CDR3 size: 16 residues. Germline CDR1 reads SGDLS; CDR2 reads YYNGEE. The V gene end was trimmed by 2 bases and the J gene end by 5 bases; junction bases not matched to a gene: 6. The chain's CDR3 is CASSVAPGQGDNEQFF. In nucleotides, the CDR3 is TGTGCCAGCAGCGTCGCACCGGGACAGGGGGACAATGAGCAGTTCTTC.

In nucleotides, the CDR3 is TGCGCCAGCAAAAAGGTGACTAGCGGGCAGTCGGATGAGCAGTTCTTC. This encodes CASKKVTSGQSDEQFF. The chain joins TRBV5-1 to TRBJ2-1; 10 bases agree with TRBD2. Germline assignment: CDR1 SGHRS and CDR2 YFSETQ. The CDR3 length is 16 residues. V was pared by 6 bases and J by 8 bases, with 14 bases of the junction left unmatched.

The chain joins TRBV11-2 to TRBJ2-7; 12 nucleotides align to TRBD2. The CDR3 consists of 15 residues. The ends lost 1 base at V and 7 bases at J; junction bases unmatched: 5. The germline V gene has CDR1 SGHAT and CDR2 FQNNGV. The CDR3 DNA is TGTGCCAGCAGCTTAGTGACTAGCGGGAGCAATGAGCAGTACTTC. Amino acids: CASSLVTSGSNEQYF.

The gene calls are TRBV24-1 and TRBJ2-2, with 8 nucleotides matching TRBD1. This CDR3 comprises 16 residues. CDR1 and CDR2 (germline): KGHDR, SFDVKD. With V trimmed by 5 bases and J by 2 bases, 6 bases remained unmatched. As DNA, the CDR3 is TGTGCCACCAGTGCTGACAGGGGTTTCAACACCGGGGAGCTGTTTTTT. Translation: CATSADRGFNTGELFF.